The sample holds a few counts of the clone carrying this TCR beta chain. Its antigen is not identified. Using its own MiXCR run on the reads, TCRdb lists one record per CDR3 protein. The data hold roughly 570,000 distinct CDR3 sequences, with approximately 40% observed a single time. Germline CDR1 reads SGHTA; CDR2 reads FQGNSA. Deletions cut 1 base from V and 7 bases from J, with 13 bases between. The CDR3 contains 15 residues. These data belong to a study of T cell repertoires in cytomegalovirus infection. Study overall: Both recently identified HLA-C-restricted and well-studied HLA-B-restricted CMV epitopes were used in the study. Public TCR beta signature analysis indicated the presence of both CMV infection and matching HLA type. General study findings and limits: Adding up the frequency of public TCR beta families identified people who carried CMV plus the relevant HLA. Dominating the ex vivo response were TCR beta clonotypes that were CMV-specific and HLA-C-restricted.

Here the sequenced sample was cultured PBMCs, taken from culture after CMV antigen stimulation. The receptor comes from a human donor in good health (CMV status not recorded). Some clones in this sample may be carry-over from other donors' samples. The rearrangement links TRBV7-2 to TRBJ1-4, with D perhaps TRBD1 (6 bases). The DNA for the CDR3 is TGTGCCAGCAGCTTAGTGGGGGGGCTGAGTGAAAAACTGTTTTTT. It yields the protein CASSLVGGLSEKLFF.